One and the same sample provided the 9 T cell receptor beta chains below, sequenced in a study of identical twins. MiXCR, run by TCRdb on the 5' RACE reads, gives a single entry per CDR3 protein. The sample includes 470,000 or so distinct CDR3 sequences, about 24% seen only once; the top ten take around 3%. These data also featured in a second study, about T cells expressing NK-cell markers.

Specimen: CD4+ T cells sorted from blood. These receptors were collected from a woman aged 18 to 35 in good health.

The chain uses TRBV7-2 and TRBJ2-4; 10 bases agree with TRBD2. Germline V CDR1 and CDR2: SGHTA, FQGNSA. This CDR3 is 14 amino acids long. V lost 4 bases to trimming and J lost 9 bases; unmatched junction nucleotides: 6. CDR3 DNA: TGTGCCAGCAGCTACACTAGCGGGAACGGCATTCAGTACTTC. Translation: CASSYTSGNGIQYF. The variable domain in full, with the rest retrieved from reference TRBV7-2 and TRBJ2-4, is GAGVSQSPSNKVTEKGKDVELRCDPISGHTALYWYRQSLGQGLEFLIYFQGNSAPDKSGLPSDRFSAERTGGSVSTLTIQRTQQEDSAVYLCASSYTSGNGIQYFGAGTRLSVL.

The rearrangement uses TRBV4-1 and TRBJ2-5; perhaps TRBD2 as D (6 bases). Between the trimmed V and J ends, which lost 3 bases and 4 bases, there was a span of 24 bases. Germline loops: CDR1 MGHRA, CDR2 YSYEKL. This CDR3 spans 18 amino acids. The CDR3 nucleotides read TGCGCCAGCAGCCAGTACGATTCTAGCGCCTCCGAGGTAGAGACCCAGTACTTC. Amino acid sequence: CASSQYDSSASEVETQYF.

V gene TRBV7-8 combines with J gene TRBJ1-2; D might be TRBD1 (6 bases). V gave up 2 bases and J gave up 7 bases, with 14 bases separating them. The CDR3 runs 14 residues. Germline V gene lookup returns CDR1 SGHVS and CDR2 FQNEAQ. This chain's CDR3 is CASSLSGGHVGYTF. The CDR3 DNA sequence: TGTGCCAGCAGCTTATCCGGGGGGCATGTTGGCTACACCTTC.

J is TRBJ2-1 and V is TRBV10-1; 10 bases are a match to TRBD2. The CDR3 consists of 15 residues. CDR1 is WNHNN and CDR2 is SYGVQD in the germline V gene (reference sequence). With 3 bases clipped from V and 4 bases from J, the junction kept 3 bases outside the gene matches. CDR3 protein: CASSDRAGGYNEQFF. The CDR3 DNA sequence: TGCGCCAGCAGTGACCGAGCGGGGGGGTACAATGAGCAGTTCTTC.

The chain carries TRBV7-6 and TRBJ2-5; no clear D. The CDR3 runs to 13 residues. The germline V and J ends were trimmed by 4 bases and 5 bases, with 11 bases remaining between them. CDR1 SGHVS and CDR2 FNYEAQ come from the germline V gene. The CDR3 is CASSSTARETQYF. The CDR3 nucleotides read TGTGCCAGCAGCTCTACCGCCCGGGAGACCCAGTACTTC.

In its sample, this clonotype was seen a few times. The CDR3 bases are TGCGCCAGCAGCTTGGAGCTAGCCCGGCCCTCTGAGCAGTTCTTC. Protein product: CASSLELARPSEQFF. V usage is TRBV5-1 and J usage is TRBJ2-1, with D possibly being TRBD2 (5 bases). The CDR3 consists of 15 residues. Germline loops: CDR1 SGHRS, CDR2 YFSETQ. The V and J ends lost 0 bases and 9 bases respectively, with 16 bases between them. The whole variable domain, remainder taken from reference TRBV5-1 and TRBJ2-1, is KAGVTQTPRYLIKTRGQQVTLSCSPISGHRSVSWYQQTPGQGLQFLFEYFSETQRNKGNFPGRFSGRQFSNSRSEMNVSTLELGDSALYLCASSLELARPSEQFFGPGTRLTVL.

In its sample, this clonotype was seen a few times. The chain employs TRBV12-3 or TRBV12-4 and TRBJ1-1; D unresolved. Between the trimmed V and J ends, which lost 3 bases and 6 bases, there was a span of 14 bases. This CDR3 spans 14 amino acids. The CDR3 is CASSFSGRSAEAFF. DNA for the CDR3: TGTGCCAGCAGTTTTTCGGGGAGGTCGGCTGAAGCTTTCTTT.

The J gene is TRBJ2-1, the V gene TRBV9, with 8 positions matching TRBD2. The CDR3 is 15 residues long. In germline, CDR1 is SGDLS, CDR2 YYNGEE. J lost 6 bases, V lost 2 bases, and 7 bases had no gene match. The CDR3 reads CASSVTGTRGNEQFF. The CDR3 coding sequence is TGTGCCAGCAGCGTTACCGGGACTAGGGGCAATGAGCAGTTCTTC.

V is TRBV10-1 and J is TRBJ2-3; no reliable D call. The CDR3 has 17 amino acids. Trimming stripped 3 bases from V and 0 bases from J, with 16 bases between. The V gene's germline CDR1 is WNHNN and CDR2 SYGVQD (reference sequence). The CDR3 DNA reads TGCGCCAGCAGTGACCGGTGGGCCCACTTAAGCACAGATACGCAGTATTTT. Residues: CASSDRWAHLSTDTQYF.